A single sample is the source of the 17 T cell receptor beta chains below, sequenced in a study of cytomegalovirus exposure and HLA in healthy donors. With 60 Vbeta and 13 Jbeta primers, the PCR was carried out. Sequencing was performed with immunoSEQ multiplex PCR; in TCRdb, only in-frame clones are kept and a portion is missing. The sample lists fewer than 150,000 clones, approximately 83% seen once, with roughly 2.5% in the top ten. Specimen: PBMCs. The receptors originated from a woman aged 18-29 years in good health and CMV-seronegative.

The J gene is TRBJ2-4, the V gene TRBV27; D is perhaps TRBD1 (7 bases). CDR1 is MNHEY and CDR2 is SMNVEV in the germline V gene (reference sequence). The V end lost 6 bases, the J end lost 2 bases, and 17 bases lay between the germline ends. The CDR3 totals 16 residues. The chain's CDR3 is CASSPQGGVTKNIQYF. CDR3 sequence (DNA): TGTGCCAGCAGCCCTCAGGGGGGAGTGACCAAAAACATTCAGTACTTC.

V is TRBV10-2 and J is TRBJ1-5; 9 bases match TRBD1. The CDR3 runs 16 residues. Unmatched junction bases numbered 10, after V lost 3 bases and J lost 7 bases. Germline-derived CDR1 and CDR2 are WSHSY and SAAADI. The CDR3 sequence is CASSESNRGRLQPQHF. CDR3 coding DNA: TGCGCCAGCAGTGAATCGAACAGGGGGCGCCTACAGCCCCAGCATTTT.

The chain has TRBV4-1 and TRBJ2-7; D is perhaps TRBD1 (6 bases). The CDR3 is 18 residues long. The V and J ends lost 3 bases and 5 bases respectively, with 26 bases between them. Germline-derived CDR1 and CDR2 are MGHRA and YSYEKL. CDR3 loop: CASSHAWGQDFLVHEQYF. CDR3 sequence (DNA): TGCGCCAGCAGCCACGCTTGGGGGCAGGACTTCCTCGTCCACGAGCAGTACTTC.

The chain uses TRBV6-6 and TRBJ1-1, with 8 bases matching TRBD1. J was trimmed by 7 bases and V by 5 bases; bases with no gene match: 9. The CDR3 totals 14 residues. The germline V gene encodes CDR1 MNHNY and CDR2 SVGAGI (reference sequence). The CDR3 DNA follows: TGTGCCAGCAGTACTCGACAGGGGCTCGATGAAGCTTTCTTT. Protein: CASSTRQGLDEAFF.

V gene TRBV7-9 combines with J gene TRBJ2-2, with D possibly matching TRBD2 (6 bases). The V gene's germline CDR1 is SEHNR and CDR2 FQNEAQ (reference sequence). The CDR3 has 13 residues. Between the trimmed V and J ends, which lost 5 bases and 6 bases, there was a span of 10 bases. Here the CDR3 DNA reads TGTGCCAGCAGCCTCGGAGGGTCCGGGGAGCTGTTTTTT. The encoded protein is CASSLGGSGELFF.

The rearrangement links TRBV19 to TRBJ2-7, with D perhaps TRBD2 (6 bases). Trimming cost V 2 bases and J 6 bases, with 11 bases left between them. Germline loops: CDR1 LNHDA, CDR2 SQIVND (reference sequence). The CDR3 spans 13 residues. In DNA form, the CDR3 reads TGTGCCAGTAGTATAAGGGGAGGAGGCGAGCAGTACTTC. Translated, it gives CASSIRGGGEQYF.

This clone was detected a few times. The chain joins TRBV30 to TRBJ2-5; the D gene is possibly TRBD2 (6 bases). CDR3 length: 14 residues. Deletions cut 8 bases from V and 3 bases from J, with 19 bases between. CDR1 and CDR2 (germline): GTSNPN, SVGIG (reference sequence). The CDR3 DNA sequence: TGTGCCAAATCCCGAGGAGGGGACGAAGAGACCCAGTACTTC. Its protein product is CAKSRGGDEETQYF.

The rearrangement uses TRBV14 and TRBJ1-1; D not certain. Germline CDR1 SGHDN, CDR2 FVKESK. This CDR3 region has 14 residues. The V and J ends lost 4 bases and 0 bases respectively, with 9 bases between them. CDR3 protein: CASSLNAMNTEAFF. The CDR3 DNA is TGTGCCAGCAGCCTTAACGCTATGAACACTGAAGCTTTCTTT.

This clone appeared a single time. The chain joins TRBV28 to TRBJ1-1; D perhaps matches TRBD1 (5 bases). CDR3 length: 11 amino acids. The germline V and J ends were trimmed by 2 bases and 8 bases, with 6 bases remaining between them. CDR1 and CDR2 from the germline V gene are MDHEN and SYDVKM. The CDR3 spells CASSLHREAFF. The CDR3 region has the DNA TGTGCCAGCAGTTTACACAGGGAAGCTTTCTTT.

This clone was counted a few times. The chain has TRBV7-7 and TRBJ2-5, with 8 bases matching TRBD1. J gave up 3 bases and V 5 bases, and 2 bases lay outside the gene matches. This CDR3 has 13 residues. Germline CDR1 reads SSHAT; CDR2 reads FNYEAQ (reference sequence). CDR3 in amino acids: CASSPTGEETQYF. As DNA, the CDR3 is TGTGCCAGCAGCCCGACAGGGGAAGAGACCCAGTACTTC.

The rearrangement joins TRBV28 to TRBJ1-4; 11 bases fit TRBD1. CDR3 size: 15 residues. Looked up from germline, CDR1 is MDHEN and CDR2 is SYDVKM. V was clipped by 5 bases and J by 8 bases; unmatched bases: 7. The CDR3 sequence is CASSRGTGGNEKLFF. In DNA form, the CDR3 reads TGTGCCAGCAGTCGGGGGACAGGGGGTAACGAAAAACTGTTTTTT.

The V gene is TRBV2, the J gene TRBJ1-1, with a weak D call TRBD1 (5 bases). Germline assignment: CDR1 SNHLY and CDR2 FYNNEI. This CDR3 spans 15 amino acids. V was clipped by 4 bases and J by 2 bases, with 14 bases between them. CDR3 in amino acids: CASSAAGHFNTEAFF. In DNA form, the CDR3 reads TGTGCCAGCAGTGCCGCCGGACATTTTAACACTGAAGCTTTCTTT.

This clone was counted only a few times. The chain is built from TRBV6-1 and TRBJ1-5; no clear D. The CDR3 is made up of 15 amino acids. The V end was cut by 10 bases, the J end by 1 base, with 17 bases between. Germline V CDR1 and CDR2: MNHNS, SASEGT. The CDR3 here is CAINNQRVSNQPQHF. In DNA form, the CDR3 reads TGTGCCATAAACAATCAGAGGGTGAGCAATCAGCCCCAGCATTTT.

The chain recombines TRBV6-5 with TRBJ1-1, with a possible D match to TRBD1 (5 bases). The CDR3 has 16 residues. Deletions cut 2 bases from V and 0 bases from J, with 13 bases between. The germline CDR1 and CDR2 sequences are MNHEY and SVGAGI. CDR3: CASSYQGSLMNTEAFF. The CDR3 DNA sequence: TGTGCCAGCAGTTACCAGGGCAGCCTAATGAACACTGAAGCTTTCTTT.

This clone occurred many times. The chain employs TRBV6-6 and TRBJ1-1; D unclear. Trimming took off 2 bases at V and 1 base at J, with 5 bases between the two ends. CDR1 MNHNY and CDR2 SVGAGI come from the germline V gene (reference sequence). The length of the CDR3 is 13 residues. This CDR3 reads CASSYGGNTEAFF. CDR3 DNA sequence: TGTGCCAGCAGTTACGGCGGGAACACTGAAGCTTTCTTT.

CDR3 coding DNA: TGTGCCAGCTCACCCGGGACAGGAGTAGCCGATACGCAGTATTTT. This translates into CASSPGTGVADTQYF. The gene calls are TRBV18 and TRBJ2-3; 8 bases agree with TRBD1. The germline V gene has CDR1 KGHSH and CDR2 LQKENI. There are 15 residues in the CDR3. The J segment lost 6 bases and the V segment lost 3 bases, leaving 8 bases of the junction unmatched.

The gene calls are TRBV4-1 and TRBJ2-5; the match to TRBD1 covers 7 bases. The junction had 7 bases not matched to a gene; V was cut back by 0 bases and J by 3 bases. Germline CDR1 MGHRA, CDR2 YSYEKL. The CDR3 is 16 residues long. Written as DNA, the CDR3 is TGCGCCAGCAGCCAAGAGGGAAGGGGGCGGGAAGAGACCCAGTACTTC. It yields the protein CASSQEGRGREETQYF.